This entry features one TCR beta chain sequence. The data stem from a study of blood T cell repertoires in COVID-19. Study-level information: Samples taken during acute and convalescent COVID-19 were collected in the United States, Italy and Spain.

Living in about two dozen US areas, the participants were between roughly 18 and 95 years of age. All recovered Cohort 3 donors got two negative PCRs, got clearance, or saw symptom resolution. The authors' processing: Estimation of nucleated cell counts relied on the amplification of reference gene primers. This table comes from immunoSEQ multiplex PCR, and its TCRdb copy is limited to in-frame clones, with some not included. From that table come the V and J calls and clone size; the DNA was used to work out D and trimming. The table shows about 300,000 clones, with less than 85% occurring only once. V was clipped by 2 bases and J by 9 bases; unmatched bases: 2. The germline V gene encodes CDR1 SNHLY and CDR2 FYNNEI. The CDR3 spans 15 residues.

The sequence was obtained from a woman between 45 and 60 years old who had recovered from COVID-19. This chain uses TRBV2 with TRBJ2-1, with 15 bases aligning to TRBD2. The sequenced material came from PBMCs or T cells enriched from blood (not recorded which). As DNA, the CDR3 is TGTGCCAGCAGTGAAAGGACTAGCGGGAGGGCTGAGCAGTTCTTC. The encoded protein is CASSERTSGRAEQFF.